This is a list of T cell receptor beta chains from one sample in a study of T cell responses to AZD1222 COVID-19 vaccine. Repertoires were generated with immunoSEQ multiplex PCR, while TCRdb's copy carries only in-frame clones and drops some. The sample gives 160,000 or so clones, just over 90% of which show up once; around 4.5% is in the top ten. The sample was peripheral blood, taken on day 0 of MenACWY control vaccination. These receptors all come from an adult in good health. Both conserved end residues are part of each CDR3. A D gene is named only where the DNA matches it firmly. Clone size, where shown, is once, few, many, or a class for clones that have expanded.

d_gene,abundance,v_gene,j_gene,CDR3nt,CDR3aa
.,few,TRBV4-2,TRBJ1-6,TGTGCCAGCAGCCAAGATTCCAGGCAGGGTTGGCCACCCCTCCACTTT,CASSQDSRQGWPPLHF
TRBD1,.,TRBV5-6,TRBJ1-1,TGTGCCAGCAGCTGGACCGGGACAGGGGGCGTCGAAGCTTTCTTT,CASSWTGTGGVEAFF
.,.,TRBV30,TRBJ1-6,TGTGCTTGGAGGGGCACCCCGGGTTCACCCCTCCACTTT,CAWRGTPGSPLHF
TRBD1,.,TRBV29-1,TRBJ2-7,TGCAGCGCCCGGACAGGGGGGCATCACGAGCAGTACTTC,CSARTGGHHEQYF
.,.,TRBV29-1,TRBJ1-1,TGCAGCGTTGTGGGGGGCGTGGAAGACACTGAAGCTTTCTTT,CSVVGGVEDTEAFF
.,.,TRBV19,TRBJ1-3,TGTGCCAGTACAACAGGTTACTCTGGAAACACCATATATTTT,CASTTGYSGNTIYF
TRBD2,.,TRBV29-1,TRBJ2-3,TGCAGCGCAACACCCGGAGCGGGACTCACAGATACGCAGTATTTT,CSATPGAGLTDTQYF
.,once,TRBV6-5,TRBJ1-5,TGTGCCAGCATTGGGGGGCTCCAGCAGCCCCAGCATTTT,CASIGGLQQPQHF
TRBD1,.,TRBV28,TRBJ2-7,TGTGCCACCGGGACAGACTCCTACGAGCAGTACTTC,CATGTDSYEQYF
TRBD1,.,TRBV6-1,TRBJ1-5,TGTGCCAGCAGTGATGGACAGGCTTATCAGCCCCAGCATTTT,CASSDGQAYQPQHF
TRBD2,once,TRBV9,TRBJ2-1,TGTGCCAGCAGCGTAGGCGCTAGCGGGAGTAACGCCGAGCAGTTCTTC,CASSVGASGSNAEQFF
TRBD2,.,TRBV2,TRBJ2-1,TGTGCCAGCAGAACACTAGCGGGAGCGGGTGGTGAGCAGTTCTTC,CASRTLAGAGGEQFF
TRBD2,.,TRBV14,TRBJ2-1,TGTGCCAGCAGCCAAGGACTAGCGGGCCATGAGCAGTTCTTC,CASSQGLAGHEQFF
.,.,TRBV6-4,TRBJ1-1,TGTGCCAGCAGTCAGGCGGTTGGGAACACTGAAGCTTTCTTT,CASSQAVGNTEAFF
TRBD2,.,TRBV9,TRBJ2-5,TGTGCCAGCAGCGTAGCGGGAGGGCAAGAGACCCAGTACTTC,CASSVAGGQETQYF
.,.,TRBV27,TRBJ2-7,TGTGCCAGCAGTTTCGGACCCTCCTCCTACGAGCAGTACTTC,CASSFGPSSYEQYF
TRBD1,.,TRBV9,TRBJ2-1,TGTGCCAGCAGCGTTTCGGGACAGAGCTCCTACAATGAGCAGTTCTTC,CASSVSGQSSYNEQFF
TRBD1,once,TRBV7-2,TRBJ1-5,TGTGCCAGCAGCACAACAGGGGGCCGGCCCCAGCATTTT,CASSTTGGRPQHF
.,.,TRBV29-1,TRBJ1-3,TGCAGCGTTGCACAGGGAAACACCATATATTTT,CSVAQGNTIYF
TRBD2,.,TRBV5-4,TRBJ2-1,TGTGCCAGCAGCTTGGGGCTAGCGGGTTACAATGAGCAGTTCTTC,CASSLGLAGYNEQFF
.,.,TRBV7-2,TRBJ1-2,TGTGCCAGCAGCCCCCGGCAAGGTGGCTACACCTTC,CASSPRQGGYTF
.,.,TRBV12-5,TRBJ2-3,TGTGCTAGTGGTTTGACGAGCACAGATACGCAGTATTTT,CASGLTSTDTQYF
TRBD1,once,TRBV20-1,TRBJ1-6,TGCAGTGCTAGTCCCCCCGGTTTATCGGGACAGTATTCACCCCTCCACTTT,CSASPPGLSGQYSPLHF
.,.,TRBV24-1,TRBJ2-5,TGTGCCACCAGTGATTACAGGGTCGGGGGAGAGACCCAGTACTTC,CATSDYRVGGETQYF
TRBD1,.,TRBV6-5,TRBJ1-2,TGTGCCAGCAGTAACAACAGACAGGGTGGCTACACCTTC,CASSNNRQGGYTF
TRBD2,.,TRBV10-2,TRBJ2-1,TGCGCCAGCAGCGAAGTGTCGGGAGGGTACAATGAGCAGTTCTTC,CASSEVSGGYNEQFF
TRBD1,.,TRBV6-2/TRBV6-3,TRBJ1-5,TGTGCCAGCAGTTTGATAGTAGGCCTAGGACAGGCGGGGGATCAGCCCCAGCATTTT,CASSLIVGLGQAGDQPQHF
TRBD1,.,TRBV6-5,TRBJ2-2,TGTGCCAGCAGGGGACAGGGCGAGCCCGGGGAGCTGTTTTTT,CASRGQGEPGELFF
.,once,TRBV28,TRBJ1-1,TGTGCCAGCAGTTTAGCAGGGGTGAACACTGAAGCTTTCTTT,CASSLAGVNTEAFF
.,once,TRBV10-2,TRBJ2-7,TGCGCCAGCAGCCCGGACAGTTACTCCTACGAGCAGTACTTC,CASSPDSYSYEQYF
TRBD1,.,TRBV5-1,TRBJ1-5,TGCGCCAGCAGCCCGACAGGGGGAAGGGACAATCAGCCCCAGCATTTT,CASSPTGGRDNQPQHF
TRBD1,.,TRBV7-8,TRBJ1-5,TGTGCCAGCAGCTCACAGGGGGCTGGCAATCAGCCCCAGCATTTT,CASSSQGAGNQPQHF
TRBD2,.,TRBV15,TRBJ2-1,TGTGCCACCAGCAGAGATGGGGTAGCGGGAGAAGAGCAGTTCTTC,CATSRDGVAGEEQFF
.,.,TRBV14,TRBJ2-2,TGTGCCAGCAGCCAACGGACTATTAACACCGGGGAGCTGTTTTTT,CASSQRTINTGELFF
TRBD2,.,TRBV4-2,TRBJ2-1,TGTGCCAGCAGCGAACCGGGACTAGCGGGAGCGCGTGAGCAGTTCTTC,CASSEPGLAGAREQFF
TRBD1,once,TRBV2,TRBJ1-6,TGTGCCAGCGTAAAACAGGGGAGCTCCTATAATTCACCCCTCCACTTT,CASVKQGSSYNSPLHF
.,few,TRBV19,TRBJ2-6,TGTGCCAGTAGTATAGGGGGGGTATCGGCCAACGTCCTGACTTTC,CASSIGGVSANVLTF
TRBD1,.,TRBV29-1,TRBJ1-2,TGCAGCACGCAGGGGGACGGCTACACCTTC,CSTQGDGYTF
TRBD2,.,TRBV10-1,TRBJ2-3,TGCGCCAGCAGTGAGTCGAGCGGGACCTCCACAGATACGCAGTATTTT,CASSESSGTSTDTQYF
TRBD1,.,TRBV6-5,TRBJ2-1,TGCACGACAGGGGGTCTCCATGAGCAGTTCTTC,CTTGGLHEQFF
.,.,TRBV5-1,TRBJ2-7,TGCGCCAGCAGCTCCCAGGGCCAGCTTGGGCAGCAGCAGTACTTC,CASSSQGQLGQQQYF
.,.,TRBV14,TRBJ2-1,TGTGCCAGCAGCCTTTCAGCAGGGGTCCCTCGTGCTGAGCAGTTCTTC,CASSLSAGVPRAEQFF
TRBD1,.,TRBV6-1,TRBJ1-3,TGTGCCAGCAGTGAAGCCAGGGGGCCTGGAAACACCATATATTTT,CASSEARGPGNTIYF
TRBD1,.,TRBV5-4,TRBJ2-5,TGTGCCAGCAGCTCCCGGACAGGAGAGACCCAGTACTTC,CASSSRTGETQYF
TRBD2,.,TRBV5-4,TRBJ2-3,TGTGCCAGCAGCTTGGGGCTAGCGGGGACCGGCCTTCCAGATACGCAGTATTTT,CASSLGLAGTGLPDTQYF
.,.,TRBV19,TRBJ1-4,TGTGCCAGTAGTCTTGGGCGCGTAGGAAAACTGTTTTTT,CASSLGRVGKLFF
TRBD1,.,TRBV19,TRBJ1-3,TGTGCCAGTAGTTCCCGGGGGACAGGGGCCGACTCTGGAAACACCATATATTTT,CASSSRGTGADSGNTIYF
TRBD2,.,TRBV19,TRBJ2-1,TGTGCCAGTAGTGGAACCGGGAGGCCCGGCAATGAGCAGTTCTTC,CASSGTGRPGNEQFF
.,once,TRBV5-1,TRBJ1-4,TGCGCCAGCACCGAACCGACCCTGGGGAATGAAAAACTGTTTTTT,CASTEPTLGNEKLFF
.,once,TRBV24-1,TRBJ2-3,TGTGCCACCAGTGTGCGGGGCGGCACAGATACGCAGTATTTT,CATSVRGGTDTQYF
.,.,TRBV29-1,TRBJ1-2,TGCAGCGCCGATCCTGGACAGTCAGGTTATGGCTACACCTTC,CSADPGQSGYGYTF
TRBD1,.,TRBV30,TRBJ2-2,TGTGCCTTCCGGGACAGGGGGAAAATCGGGGAGCTGTTTTTT,CAFRDRGKIGELFF
.,once,TRBV10-3,TRBJ1-1,TGTGCCATCAGTGAGTCCAGGCAGATGAACACTGAAGCTTTCTTT,CAISESRQMNTEAFF
.,.,TRBV9,TRBJ1-3,TGTGCCAGCAGCGTAGAGGGGAGTCCTGGAAACACCATATATTTT,CASSVEGSPGNTIYF
TRBD2,.,TRBV18,TRBJ2-1,TGTGCCAGCTCACCATTGTTGACTAGCGGCCACAATGAGCAGTTCTTC,CASSPLLTSGHNEQFF